The next 12 T cell receptor beta chains were all read from a single sample in a study of blood T cell repertoires in COVID-19 (dated by TCRdb to 2020 to 2022). The library was produced with the immunoSEQ multiplex PCR assay. This immuneACCESS table, as held by TCRdb, lists in-frame sequences with V and J called but not all clones. Of the missing ones, under half trace to an unresolved V gene in checked studies; the others have no known cause. The table for this sample lists more than 300,000 clones; approximately 91% of them were counted only once. In total, the top ten clones hold about 4% of the sample. Sequencing was carried out using PBMCs or T cells enriched from blood (not recorded which). The receptors come from a woman aged 25 to 39 who had been exposed to COVID-19.

The V gene is TRBV6-5, the J gene TRBJ1-2; D perhaps matches TRBD1 (5 bases). This CDR3 comprises 13 residues. Germline CDR1 and CDR2: MNHEY and SVGAGI. Trimming cost V 6 bases and J 7 bases, with 15 bases left between them. In nucleotides, the CDR3 is TGTGCCAGCAGCCCGGGGGGTTCGGCTGGCTACACCTTC. It translates to CASSPGGSAGYTF.

The chain links TRBV3-1 (or the pseudogene TRBV3-2) to TRBJ1-2; no reliable D call. The germline V gene encodes CDR1 LGHDT and CDR2 YNNKEL (reference sequence). Trimming stripped 4 bases from V and 8 bases from J, with 8 bases between. The CDR3 length is 11 residues. The DNA for the CDR3 is TGTGCCAGCAGCCCCTCGAGGGGCTACACCTTC. This sequence encodes CASSPSRGYTF.

The rearrangement uses TRBV4-2 and TRBJ1-6, with D possibly matching TRBD1 (5 bases). This CDR3 contains 16 residues. Trimming pared 0 bases from V and 7 bases from J, leaving 13 bases between. Looked up from germline, CDR1 is LGHNA and CDR2 is YNFKEQ. The CDR3 DNA is TGTGCCAGCAGCCAAGAAGCGGGAAAGGGGAATTCACCCCTCCACTTT. It encodes CASSQEAGKGNSPLHF.

The chain employs TRBV10-3 and TRBJ1-2; D call uncertain. Germline values: CDR1 ENHRY, CDR2 SYGVKD. Trimming shortened V by 3 bases and J by 3 bases, and 8 bases separated the two germline ends. The CDR3 has 13 amino acids. The CDR3 reads CAISENPDYGYTF. The CDR3, as DNA: TGTGCCATCAGTGAAAATCCCGACTATGGCTACACCTTC.

The chain combines TRBV7-9 with TRBJ2-7; D is uncertain. Per germline, CDR1 SEHNR and CDR2 FQNEAQ (reference sequence). The V end was cut by 1 base, the J end by 2 bases, with 3 bases between. The CDR3 extends over 12 amino acids. The CDR3 region has the DNA TGTGCCAGCAGCTTAGAGCCCTACGAGCAGTACTTC. The encoded protein is CASSLEPYEQYF. Variable domain in full (rest from reference TRBV7-9 and TRBJ2-7): DTGVSQNPRHKITKRGQNVTFRCDPISEHNRLYWYRQTLGQGPEFLTYFQNEAQLEKSRLLSDRFSAERPKGSFSTLEIQRTEQGDSAMYLCASSLEPYEQYFGPGTRLTVT.

The gene calls are TRBV3-1 (or the pseudogene TRBV3-2) and TRBJ2-3; TRBD2 matches at 9 bases. Germline CDR1 LGHDT, CDR2 YNNKEL (reference sequence). V gave up 0 bases and J gave up 2 bases; unmatched junction bases: 9. The CDR3 is made up of 18 amino acids. CDR3 sequence: CASSQDRSSGKNTDTQYF. The DNA of the CDR3 is TGTGCCAGCAGCCAAGATCGCTCTAGCGGGAAAAACACAGATACGCAGTATTTT.

The chain joins TRBV5-1 to TRBJ1-3; 7 bases agree with TRBD1. Per the germline V gene, CDR1 is SGHRS and CDR2 is YFSETQ. V trimming: 5 bases; J trimming: 0 bases; junction bases outside the gene matches: 8. The CDR3 has 16 residues. CDR3 nucleotides: TGCGCCAGCAGTCGCGACGGGACAGCCTCTGGAAACACCATATATTTT. Translated: CASSRDGTASGNTIYF.

The chain is built from TRBV7-9 and TRBJ1-6, with D perhaps matching TRBD1 (6 bases). Trimming removed 1 base at V and 7 bases at J, with 20 bases between. This CDR3 has 18 residues. In germline, CDR1 is SEHNR, CDR2 FQNEAQ (reference sequence). The chain's CDR3 is CASSLVLNSQGMNSPLHF. The CDR3, as DNA: TGTGCCAGCAGCTTAGTCCTCAACTCACAGGGAATGAATTCACCCCTCCACTTT.

The chain couples TRBV11-2 to TRBJ1-5; unclear D gene. The CDR3 runs 13 residues. The V and J ends lost 1 base and 6 bases respectively, with 7 bases between them. Germline V gene lookup returns CDR1 SGHAT and CDR2 FQNNGV. This CDR3 reads CASSLVGGQPQHF. The DNA for the CDR3 is TGTGCCAGCAGCTTAGTAGGCGGTCAGCCCCAGCATTTT.

This sequence joins TRBV6-4 and TRBJ1-1; D gene ambiguous. Germline loops: CDR1 MRHNA, CDR2 SNTAGT. The CDR3 consists of 14 residues. Trimming took 2 bases from V and 1 from J, leaving 8 bases between them. The CDR3 protein is CASSDGPGNTEAFF. DNA for the CDR3: TGTGCCAGCAGTGACGGTCCCGGGAACACTGAAGCTTTCTTT.

V gene TRBV2 combines with J gene TRBJ2-5; D is possibly TRBD2 (7 bases). Germline V gives CDR1 SNHLY, CDR2 FYNNEI. Trimming took off 7 bases at V and 2 bases at J, with 11 bases between the two ends. The CDR3 length is 13 residues. The CDR3 is CASTRGAQETQYF. CDR3 coding DNA: TGTGCCAGCACCCGGGGGGCGCAAGAGACCCAGTACTTC.

In its sample, this clone was seen once. The genes are TRBV2 and TRBJ1-5; the D gene is possibly TRBD1 (5 bases). The CDR3 sequence is 19 residues long. The V end lost 8 bases, the J end lost 0 bases, and 26 bases lay between the germline ends. CDR1 and CDR2 (germline): SNHLY, FYNNEI. Here the CDR3 reads CASDSRGGRVHFSNQPQHF. CDR3 DNA sequence: TGTGCCAGCGACTCAAGGGGCGGCAGGGTGCACTTTAGCAATCAGCCCCAGCATTTT.